A selection of T cell receptor beta chains follows, all from one sample in a study of beta chain features in type 1 diabetes. Measured with immunoSEQ multiplex PCR; TCRdb has only the in-frame clones, and not every one. The sample lists some 410,000 clones, 9.5% to 12% occurring once. The specimen sequenced was naive CD4+ T cells from blood. The receptors shown here come from a woman aged 18-30 years in good health. CDR3s include the opening cysteine and the closing phenylalanine or tryptophan. The D gene is left open where the match is weak.

J,D,V,CDR3
TRBJ1-2,-,TRBV7-2,CASSLDGANYGYTF
TRBJ2-7,-,TRBV7-9,CATEGIVGNRGYEQYF
TRBJ1-4,-,TRBV7-2,CASSASGTYGEKLFF
TRBJ2-3,-,TRBV9,CASSARQSSTDTQYF
TRBJ2-1,TRBD2,TRBV28,CASSRRLAGEIYNEQFF
TRBJ2-3,-,TRBV7-6,CASSLDQRTDTQYF
TRBJ2-2,-,TRBV29-1,CSVTRNSNTGELFF
TRBJ2-2,TRBD2,TRBV7-7,CASSSSGLAGSNTGELFF
TRBJ2-7,-,TRBV9,CASSVEADSSYEQYF
TRBJ2-1,TRBD2,TRBV9,CASSPLAGNYNEQFF
TRBJ2-5,-,TRBV5-5,CASSRQLLQETQYF
TRBJ1-5,TRBD1,TRBV7-2,CASSLVGQGAYQPQHF
TRBJ2-7,TRBD2,TRBV7-2,CASSFGRESSYEQYF
TRBJ2-5,TRBD2,TRBV6-5,CASSRRGGRQTQYF
TRBJ2-3,-,TRBV7-2,CASSLRRRADTQYF
TRBJ2-3,TRBD1,TRBV28,CASSSGTATDTQYF
TRBJ2-7,TRBD1,TRBV5-1,CASSASGTGNEQYF
TRBJ2-1,-,TRBV11-2,CASSFLAGQFF
TRBJ1-1,-,TRBV29-1,CSVDLRGNTEAFF
TRBJ1-3,-,TRBV9,CASSVDSLPGNTIYF
TRBJ1-3,-,TRBV15,CATSRSHSPGNTIYF
TRBJ2-1,TRBD1,TRBV7-9,CASSLAKTGTDYNEQFF
TRBJ2-5,TRBD2,TRBV4-3,CASSQELTSGGALETQYF
TRBJ1-5,-,TRBV2,CASSLTGSSQPQHF
TRBJ2-3,-,TRBV15,CATSREYGGRDTQYF
TRBJ1-2,TRBD1,TRBV20-1,CSTGAGYGYTF
TRBJ2-1,-,TRBV7-2,CASSQDYYNEQFF
TRBJ2-3,-,TRBV7-2,CASSADGNTDTQYF
TRBJ2-1,TRBD1,TRBV9,CASSIHRGLDEQFF
TRBJ2-6,-,TRBV5-4,CASSPVRRGKAGANVLTF
TRBJ1-1,-,TRBV5-4,CASRPPYQSSTEAFF
TRBJ2-5,-,TRBV7-3,CASSGEPGETQYF
TRBJ1-5,-,TRBV18,CASSPGLNQPQHF
TRBJ2-3,-,TRBV4-2,CASSQAVAERGADTQYF
TRBJ2-1,-,TRBV18,CASSPEWEDNEQFF
TRBJ2-4,-,TRBV7-2,CASSFGGALAKNIQYF